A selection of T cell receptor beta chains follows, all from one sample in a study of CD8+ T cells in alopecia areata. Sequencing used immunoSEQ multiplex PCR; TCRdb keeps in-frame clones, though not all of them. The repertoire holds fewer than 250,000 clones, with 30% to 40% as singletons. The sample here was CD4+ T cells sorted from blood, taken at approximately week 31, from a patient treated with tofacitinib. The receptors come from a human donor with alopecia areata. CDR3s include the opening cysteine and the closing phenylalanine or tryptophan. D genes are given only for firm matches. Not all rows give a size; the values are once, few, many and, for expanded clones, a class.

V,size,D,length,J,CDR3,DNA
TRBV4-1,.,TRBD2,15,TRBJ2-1,CASSQGGLARNEQFF,TGCGCCAGCAGCCAAGGGGGACTAGCCCGCAATGAGCAGTTCTTC
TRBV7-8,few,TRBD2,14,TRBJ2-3,CASLLAESTDTQYF,TGTGCCAGCCTCCTAGCGGAAAGCACAGATACGCAGTATTTT
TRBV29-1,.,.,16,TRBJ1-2,CSGTEGQMGGFYGYTF,TGCAGCGGGACCGAAGGGCAGATGGGGGGTTTTTATGGCTACACCTTC
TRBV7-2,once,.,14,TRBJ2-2,CASSTPGWAGELFF,TGTGCCAGCAGCACCCCCGGGTGGGCCGGGGAGCTGTTTTTT
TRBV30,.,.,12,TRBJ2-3,CAWKRLADTQYF,TGTGCCTGGAAAAGATTAGCAGATACGCAGTATTTT
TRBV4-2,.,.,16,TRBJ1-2,CASSQDGGGGGYGYTF,TGTGCCAGCAGCCAAGATGGGGGGGGCGGAGGGTATGGCTACACCTTC
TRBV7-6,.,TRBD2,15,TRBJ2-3,CASSPLAGLTDTQYF,TGTGCCAGCAGCCCCTTAGCGGGTCTCACAGATACGCAGTATTTT
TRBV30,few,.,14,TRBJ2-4,CAWTLGGLADIQYF,TGTGCCTGGACCCTTGGGGGGTTGGCGGACATTCAGTACTTC
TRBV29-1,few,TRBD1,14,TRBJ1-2,CSVGLGQGGGGYTF,TGCAGCGTTGGCCTAGGACAGGGCGGCGGAGGCTACACCTTC
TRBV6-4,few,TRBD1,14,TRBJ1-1,CASSVDRGNTEAFF,TGTGCCAGCAGTGTGGACAGGGGGAACACTGAAGCTTTCTTT
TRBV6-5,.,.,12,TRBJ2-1,CASAGMFSGQFF,TGTGCCAGCGCGGGGATGTTCTCCGGGCAGTTCTTC
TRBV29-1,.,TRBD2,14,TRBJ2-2,CSVRTSGKGGELFF,TGCAGCGTCAGGACTAGCGGGAAGGGCGGGGAGCTGTTTTTT
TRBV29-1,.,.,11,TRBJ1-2,CSADLERGYTF,TGCAGCGCTGACCTCGAACGGGGCTACACCTTC
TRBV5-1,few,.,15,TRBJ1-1,CASSFQPVENTEAFF,TGCGCCAGCAGCTTTCAGCCGGTAGAGAACACTGAAGCTTTCTTT
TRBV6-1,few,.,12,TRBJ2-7,CASSDGPYEQYF,TGTGCCAGCAGTGATGGCCCCTACGAGCAGTACTTC
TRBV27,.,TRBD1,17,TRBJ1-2,CASRPGYEQGVLYGYTF,TGTGCCAGCAGGCCGGGATATGAACAGGGGGTCCTTTATGGCTACACCTTC
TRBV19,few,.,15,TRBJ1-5,CASSSRRDGNQPQHF,TGTGCCAGTAGTAGTAGGCGGGACGGGAATCAGCCCCAGCATTTT
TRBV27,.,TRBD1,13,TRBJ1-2,CASSQYRGSGYTF,TGTGCCAGCAGTCAATACAGGGGGTCTGGCTACACCTTC
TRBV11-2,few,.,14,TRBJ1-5,CASSTRFSNQPQHF,TGTGCCAGCAGCACCCGATTCAGCAATCAGCCCCAGCATTTT
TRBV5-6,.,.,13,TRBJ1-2,CASSNPPNYGYTF,TGTGCCAGCAGCAATCCACCCAACTATGGCTACACCTTC
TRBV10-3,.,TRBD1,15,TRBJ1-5,CAISESDRGNQPQHF,TGTGCCATCAGTGAGTCAGACAGGGGCAATCAGCCCCAGCATTTT
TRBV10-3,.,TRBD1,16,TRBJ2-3,CAISGTGTGNTDTQYF,TGTGCCATCAGTGGGACTGGGACAGGGAACACAGATACGCAGTATTTT
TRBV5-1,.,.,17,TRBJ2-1,CASSPGSGSLFYNEQFF,TGCGCCAGCAGCCCCGGAAGCGGATCCCTCTTCTACAATGAGCAGTTCTTC
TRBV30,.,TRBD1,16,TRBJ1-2,CAWSSAQGVNWYGYTF,TGTGCCTGGAGTTCCGCTCAGGGGGTCAACTGGTATGGCTACACCTTC
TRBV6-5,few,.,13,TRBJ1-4,CASSYSHNEKLFF,TGTGCCAGCAGTTACAGCCATAATGAAAAACTGTTTTTT
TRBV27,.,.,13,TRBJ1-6,CASSLSSYSPLHF,TGTGCCAGCAGTTTATCAAGTTATTCACCCCTCCACTTT
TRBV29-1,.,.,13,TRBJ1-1,CSVDVYLGTEAFF,TGCAGCGTTGATGTCTACCTTGGCACTGAAGCTTTCTTT
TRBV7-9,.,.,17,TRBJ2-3,CASSLVSQGPSSDTQYF,TGTGCCAGCAGCTTAGTTTCTCAGGGGCCTTCTTCAGATACGCAGTATTTT
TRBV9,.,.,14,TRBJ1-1,CASSVEWGRTEAFF,TGTGCCAGCAGCGTAGAGTGGGGTCGGACTGAAGCTTTCTTT
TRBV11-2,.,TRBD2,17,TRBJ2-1,CASSLDWKLAGTNEQFF,TGTGCCAGCAGCTTAGATTGGAAACTAGCGGGAACGAATGAGCAGTTCTTC
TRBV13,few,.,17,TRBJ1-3,CASSSSHDRLSGNTIYF,TGTGCCAGCAGCTCCTCCCACGACAGACTCTCTGGAAACACCATATATTTT
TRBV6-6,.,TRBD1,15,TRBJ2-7,CASSYGTGGSYEQYF,TGTGCCAGCAGTTACGGGACAGGTGGCTCCTACGAGCAGTACTTC
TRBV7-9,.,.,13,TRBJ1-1,CASSSGGNTEAFF,TGTGCCAGCAGCTCGGGGGGAAACACTGAAGCTTTCTTT
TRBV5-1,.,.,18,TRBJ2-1,CASSLGPGMRGTYNEQFF,TGCGCCAGCAGCTTGGGGCCAGGGATGCGGGGAACCTACAATGAGCAGTTCTTC
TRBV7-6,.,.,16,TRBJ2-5,CASSLEGGVIGETQYF,TGTGCCAGCAGCTTGGAGGGCGGGGTCATCGGGGAGACCCAGTACTTC
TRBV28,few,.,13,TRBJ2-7,CASSFGGIYEQYF,TGTGCCAGCAGTTTTGGAGGGATCTACGAGCAGTACTTC
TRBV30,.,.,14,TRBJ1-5,CAWGKGGSAQPQHF,TGTGCCTGGGGCAAAGGGGGTTCAGCTCAGCCCCAGCATTTT